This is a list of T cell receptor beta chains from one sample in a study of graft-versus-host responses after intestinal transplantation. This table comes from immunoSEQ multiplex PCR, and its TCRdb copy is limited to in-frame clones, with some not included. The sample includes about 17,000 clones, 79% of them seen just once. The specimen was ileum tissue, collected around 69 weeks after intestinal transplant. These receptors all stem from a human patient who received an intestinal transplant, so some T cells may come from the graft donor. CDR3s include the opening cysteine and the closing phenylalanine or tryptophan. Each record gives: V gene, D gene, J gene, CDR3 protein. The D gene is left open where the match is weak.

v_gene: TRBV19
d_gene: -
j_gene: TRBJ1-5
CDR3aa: CASSIDHIQWIRPQHF

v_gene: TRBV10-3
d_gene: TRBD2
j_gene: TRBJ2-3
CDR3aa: CAITAGDSSTDTQYF

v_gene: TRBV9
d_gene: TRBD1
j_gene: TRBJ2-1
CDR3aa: CASSPTGDNEQFF

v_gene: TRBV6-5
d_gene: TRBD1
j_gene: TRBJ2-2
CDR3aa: CASENRGFTGELFF

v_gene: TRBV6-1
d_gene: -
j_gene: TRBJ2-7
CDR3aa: CASSTGGPYEQYF

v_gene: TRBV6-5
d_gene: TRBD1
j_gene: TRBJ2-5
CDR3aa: CASSYSVDRGETQYF

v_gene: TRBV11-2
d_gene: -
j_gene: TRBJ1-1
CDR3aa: CASSFSGPTEAFF

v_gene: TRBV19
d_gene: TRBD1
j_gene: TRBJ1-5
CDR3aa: CASIPTGLSNQPQHF

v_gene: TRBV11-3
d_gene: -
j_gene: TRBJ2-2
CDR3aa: CATRDGNTGELFF

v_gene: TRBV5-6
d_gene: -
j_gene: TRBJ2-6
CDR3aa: CASRRWNSGANVLTF

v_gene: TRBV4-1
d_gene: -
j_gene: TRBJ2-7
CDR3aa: CASSQETAETYEQYF

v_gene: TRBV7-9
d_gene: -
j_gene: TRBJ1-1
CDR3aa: CASSLGAALNTEAFF

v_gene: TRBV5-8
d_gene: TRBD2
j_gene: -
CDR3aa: CASSSYPTSGRYEQYF

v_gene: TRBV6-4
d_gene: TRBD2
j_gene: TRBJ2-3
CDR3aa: CASSDLAGADTQYF

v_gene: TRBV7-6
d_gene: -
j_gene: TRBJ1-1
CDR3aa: CASSLFNGNTEAFF

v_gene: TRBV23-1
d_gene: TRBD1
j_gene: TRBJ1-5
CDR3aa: CASSRPKEGADQPQHF

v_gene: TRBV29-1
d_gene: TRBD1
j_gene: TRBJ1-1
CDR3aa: CSVGGGTGFSTEAFF

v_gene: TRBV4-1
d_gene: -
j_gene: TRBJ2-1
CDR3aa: CASSQESLFPEQFF

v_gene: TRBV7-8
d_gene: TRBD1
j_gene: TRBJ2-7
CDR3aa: CASSFRGQGLGDEQYF

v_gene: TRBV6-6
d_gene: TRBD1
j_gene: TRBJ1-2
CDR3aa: CASSYSDRGYYGYTF

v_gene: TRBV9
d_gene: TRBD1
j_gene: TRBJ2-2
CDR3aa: CASSVAGQGSTGELFF

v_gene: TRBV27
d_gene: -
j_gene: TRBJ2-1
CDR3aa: CASRDSLGSYNEQFF

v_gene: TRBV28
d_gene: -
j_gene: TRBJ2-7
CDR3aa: CASSFAGSRHEQYF

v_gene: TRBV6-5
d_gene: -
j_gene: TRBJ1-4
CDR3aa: CASSYFQGTNEKLFF

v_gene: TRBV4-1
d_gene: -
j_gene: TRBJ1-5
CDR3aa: CASSQDAGYGQPQHF

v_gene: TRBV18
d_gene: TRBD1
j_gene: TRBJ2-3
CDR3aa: CASSPGQSTDTQYF

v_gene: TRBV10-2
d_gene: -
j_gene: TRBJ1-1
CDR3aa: CASSGPGTEAFF

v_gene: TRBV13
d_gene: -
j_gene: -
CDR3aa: CASSPTTGMSYEQYF

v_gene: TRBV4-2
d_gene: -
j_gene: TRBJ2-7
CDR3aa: CASSQDLGPYEQYF

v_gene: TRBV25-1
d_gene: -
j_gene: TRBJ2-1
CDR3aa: CASRGYYNEQFF

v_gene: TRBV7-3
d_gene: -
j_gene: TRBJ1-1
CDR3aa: CASSPGPNTEAFF

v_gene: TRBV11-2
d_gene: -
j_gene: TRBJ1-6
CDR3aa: CASNSGDGTLHF

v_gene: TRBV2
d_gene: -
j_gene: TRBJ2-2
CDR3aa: CASSGVQTGELFF

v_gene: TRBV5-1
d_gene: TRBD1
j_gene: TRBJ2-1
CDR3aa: CASSPLPRQGISNEQFF

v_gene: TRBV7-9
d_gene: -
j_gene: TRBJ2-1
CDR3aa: CASSLLTGTSQFF

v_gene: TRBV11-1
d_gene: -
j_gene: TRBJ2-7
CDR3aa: CASSLGGASYEQYF

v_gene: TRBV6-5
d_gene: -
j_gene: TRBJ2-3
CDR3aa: CASSYVSAPRDTQYF

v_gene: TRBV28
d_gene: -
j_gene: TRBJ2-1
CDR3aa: CASSRGGVLSYNEQFF

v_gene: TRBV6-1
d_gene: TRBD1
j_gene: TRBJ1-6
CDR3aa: CASSPGQGDSSPLHF

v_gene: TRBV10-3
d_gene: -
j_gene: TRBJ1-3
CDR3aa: CAIKAPGTSGNTIYF

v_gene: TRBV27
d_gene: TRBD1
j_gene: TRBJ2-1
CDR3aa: CASRLDRGVNEQFF

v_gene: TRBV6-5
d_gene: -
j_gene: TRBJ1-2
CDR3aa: CASSRQKNYGYTF

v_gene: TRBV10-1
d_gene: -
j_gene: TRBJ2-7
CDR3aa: CASSESNGPNSYEQYF

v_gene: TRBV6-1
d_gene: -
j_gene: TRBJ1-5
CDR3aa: CASKPGDSNQPQHF

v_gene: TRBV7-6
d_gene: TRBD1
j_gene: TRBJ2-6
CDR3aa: CASSLIRSTGPGANVLTF

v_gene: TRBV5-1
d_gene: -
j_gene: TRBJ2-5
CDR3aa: CASSNQETQYF

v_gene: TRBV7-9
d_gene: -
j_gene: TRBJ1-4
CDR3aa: CAARGPTNEKLFF

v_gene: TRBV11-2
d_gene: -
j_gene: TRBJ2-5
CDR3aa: CASSLEYQTQYF

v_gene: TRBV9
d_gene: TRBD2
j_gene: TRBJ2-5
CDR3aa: CASSESTSGGEETQYF

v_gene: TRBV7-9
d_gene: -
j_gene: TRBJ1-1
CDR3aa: CASSLAYEGTEAFF

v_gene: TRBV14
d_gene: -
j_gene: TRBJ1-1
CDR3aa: CASSLSGLNTEAFF

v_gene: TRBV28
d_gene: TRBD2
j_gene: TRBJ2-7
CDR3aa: CASGPLTGTSGNEQYF